The sequence of this T cell receptor beta chain was determined in a study of cytomegalovirus exposure and HLA in healthy donors. Primers included in the PCR were 60 Vbeta and 13 Jbeta primers. The repertoire was sequenced with immunoSEQ multiplex PCR; TCRdb's copy has only in-frame clones and lacks some. The table lists over 150,000 clones, around 80% of them singletons. Findings of the study overall: The investigators catalogued 150 to 200 TCR beta chains as cytomegalovirus-associated. Most observed TCR sequences were rare, whereas some public TCRs were detected in many donors. As a later analysis revealed, most CMV-associated TCR beta chains appeared HLA-restricted. In a later analysis, specific HLA alleles were associated with more than 15,000 TCR beta sequences at a 0.05 false discovery rate.

Germline V gives CDR1 SGHRS, CDR2 YFSETQ. After removal of 4 bases from V and 3 bases from J, the junction contained 9 bases not matched to a gene. The CDR3 has 15 residues. As concerns this clone: Its target is not known.

This receptor was taken from a woman in her thirties or forties in good health and CMV-seropositive. This rearrangement joins TRBV5-1 to TRBJ2-7, with TRBD1 matching over 8 bases. Sample: PBMCs. The CDR3 nucleotides read TGCGCCAGCAGCATATCCAGGGGGCGCTTCTACGAGCAGTACTTC. Its translation is CASSISRGRFYEQYF.